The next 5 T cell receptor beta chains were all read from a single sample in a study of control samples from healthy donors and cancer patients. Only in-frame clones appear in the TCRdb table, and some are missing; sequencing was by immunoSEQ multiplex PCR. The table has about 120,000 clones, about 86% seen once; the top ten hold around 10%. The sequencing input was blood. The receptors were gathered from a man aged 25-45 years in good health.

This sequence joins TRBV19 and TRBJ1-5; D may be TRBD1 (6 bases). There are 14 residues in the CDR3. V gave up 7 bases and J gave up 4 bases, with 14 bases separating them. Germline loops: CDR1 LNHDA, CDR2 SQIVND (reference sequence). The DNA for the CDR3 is TGTGCCAGTAAGGAGACAGGACGAAATCAGCCCCAGCATTTT. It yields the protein CASKETGRNQPQHF.

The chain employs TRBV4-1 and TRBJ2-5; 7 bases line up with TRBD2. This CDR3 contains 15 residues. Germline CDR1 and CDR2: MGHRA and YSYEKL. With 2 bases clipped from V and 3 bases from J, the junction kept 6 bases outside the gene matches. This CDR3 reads CASSQTGTNEETQYF. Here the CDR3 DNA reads TGCGCCAGCAGCCAAACCGGGACTAACGAAGAGACCCAGTACTTC.

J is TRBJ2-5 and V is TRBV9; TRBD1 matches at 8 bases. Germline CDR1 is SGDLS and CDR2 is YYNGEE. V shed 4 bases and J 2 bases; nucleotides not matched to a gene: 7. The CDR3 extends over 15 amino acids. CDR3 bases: TGTGCCAGCAGCCCCCGGACAGGGTCTCAAGAGACCCAGTACTTC. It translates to CASSPRTGSQETQYF.

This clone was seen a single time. The CDR3 loop is CATSDAGEGREKLFF. CDR3 nucleotide sequence: TGTGCCACCAGTGATGCCGGAGAGGGTAGGGAAAAACTGTTTTTT. This chain connects TRBV24-1 to TRBJ1-4, with D unresolved. The V gene's germline CDR1 is KGHDR and CDR2 SFDVKD. The V gene lost 3 bases and the J gene lost 8 bases, with 15 bases spanning the gap. The CDR3 is 15 amino acids.

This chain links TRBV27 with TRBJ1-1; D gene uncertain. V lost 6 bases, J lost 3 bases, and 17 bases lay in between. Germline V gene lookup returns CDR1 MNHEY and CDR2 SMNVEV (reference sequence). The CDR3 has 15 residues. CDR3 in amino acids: CASSPGRGYYTEAFF. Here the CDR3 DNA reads TGTGCCAGCAGCCCCGGTCGGGGTTATTACACTGAAGCTTTCTTT.